The 17 T cell receptor beta chains below all came from one sample that was sequenced in a study of cytomegalovirus exposure and HLA in healthy donors. PCR primers comprised 60 Vbeta and 13 Jbeta primers. TCRdb's copy holds only in-frame clones and misses some; the assay was immunoSEQ multiplex PCR. In the table there are more than 85,000 clones, about 81% of which are singletons. Sequenced material: PBMCs. The receptor source for this set is a man aged 25 to 40 in good health and CMV-seronegative.

The chain joins TRBV10-3 to TRBJ2-3; D is uncertain. The CDR3 has 15 residues. Trimming took 3 bases from V and 0 from J, leaving 10 bases between them. CDR1 ENHRY and CDR2 SYGVKD come from the germline V gene. CDR3 residues: CAISDEATSTDTQYF. DNA of the CDR3: TGTGCCATCAGTGATGAGGCGACTAGCACAGATACGCAGTATTTT.

The table lists this clone with a few counts. The chain uses TRBV4-2 and TRBJ1-2; 8 positions agree with TRBD1. The junction had 15 bases not matched to a gene; V was cut back by 3 bases and J by 6 bases. In germline, CDR1 is LGHNA, CDR2 YNFKEQ. CDR3 length equals 17 residues. The CDR3 region has the DNA TGTGCCAGCAGCCAGGAAGGACAGGGAAGACTCAGCCATGGCTACACCTTC. Translation: CASSQEGQGRLSHGYTF.

This clone was picked up a small number of times. The chain couples TRBV10-1 to TRBJ2-3; TRBD2 aligns across 10 bases. Per the germline V gene, CDR1 is WNHNN and CDR2 is SYGVQD (reference sequence). V shed 0 bases and J 6 bases; nucleotides not matched to a gene: 9. The CDR3 runs 17 residues. The CDR3 DNA is TGCGCCAGCAGTGAGTCGCAAGCGGGGGGGCCTTCGGATACGCAGTATTTT. Translation: CASSESQAGGPSDTQYF.

This rearrangement joins TRBV30 to TRBJ1-1; 8 bases match TRBD1. With V trimmed by 0 bases and J by 1 base, 7 bases remained unmatched. This CDR3 contains 16 residues. Germline-derived CDR1 and CDR2 are GTSNPN and SVGIG (reference sequence). The CDR3 DNA follows: TGTGCCTGGAGTGTAGAAACAGGGGGAGCGAACACTGAAGCTTTCTTT. It yields the protein CAWSVETGGANTEAFF.

The chain joins TRBV6-1 to TRBJ1-2; 8 bases are shared with TRBD1. The trim removed 4 bases at V and 0 bases at J, leaving 10 bases unmatched. The CDR3 spans 17 residues. The germline gives CDR1 MNHNS, CDR2 SASEGT. The CDR3 region has the DNA TGTGCCAGCAGTGCTAGTTTAACAGGGGGAGCTAACTATGGCTACACCTTC. This codes for CASSASLTGGANYGYTF.

Here the CDR3 reads CASSLARTGGLETQYF. In DNA, the CDR3 is TGTGCCAGCAGCTTAGCCCGGACAGGGGGCTTAGAGACCCAGTACTTC. This chain uses TRBV7-6 with TRBJ2-5, with TRBD1 identical over 11 bases. V lost 0 bases and J lost 4; bases outside the gene matches: 4. This CDR3 region has 16 residues. Germline V gene data show CDR1 as SGHVS and CDR2 as FNYEAQ.

The chain has TRBV15 and TRBJ2-7; D possibly corresponds to TRBD2 (5 bases). The CDR3 consists of 16 residues. Germline V gene sequence: CDR1 LNHNV, CDR2 YYDKDF (reference sequence). The ends were cut back, 5 bases at V and 0 bases at J, with 17 bases in the middle. CDR3 sequence: CATSAHEGLGSYEQYF. CDR3 sequence (DNA): TGTGCCACCAGCGCTCACGAGGGCCTAGGCTCCTACGAGCAGTACTTC.

The chain joins TRBV7-8 to TRBJ2-5, with TRBD1 identical over 9 bases. The CDR3 extends over 15 amino acids. Germline CDR1 and CDR2: SGHVS and FQNEAQ. V lost 2 bases and J lost 4; bases outside the gene matches: 5. This CDR3 reads CASSLWTGEGETQYF. The DNA of the CDR3 is TGTGCCAGCAGCTTATGGACAGGGGAGGGAGAGACCCAGTACTTC.

The chain is built from TRBV7-2 and TRBJ2-7; 7 bases line up with TRBD1. Germline V CDR1 and CDR2: SGHTA, FQGNSA. V lost 1 base, J lost 1 base, and 7 bases stayed unmatched. This CDR3 is 16 amino acids long. The CDR3 sequence: CASSLGPGTASYEQYF. The DNA for the CDR3 is TGTGCCAGCAGCTTAGGGCCAGGGACAGCTTCCTACGAGCAGTACTTC.

V is TRBV4-3 and J is TRBJ2-5; tentatively, D is TRBD2 (6 bases). V was pared by 0 bases and J by 5 bases, with 16 bases between. This CDR3 contains 16 residues. CDR1 and CDR2 from the germline V gene are LGHNA and YSLEER. Here the CDR3 DNA reads TGCGCCAGCAGCCAAGATTGGTCTACGGGAGAGGAGACCCAGTACTTC. It encodes CASSQDWSTGEETQYF.

The chain uses TRBV7-2 and TRBJ2-7, with TRBD1 matching over 7 bases. The CDR3 length is 14 residues. In germline, CDR1 is SGHTA, CDR2 FQGNSA. After removal of 2 bases from V and 4 bases from J, the junction contained 5 bases not matched to a gene. The CDR3 coding sequence is TGTGCCAGCAGCTTACAGGGACAGCCGTACGAGCAGTACTTC. Translation gives CASSLQGQPYEQYF.

This clone was observed a handful of times. This chain links TRBV10-3 with TRBJ2-7, with D possibly being TRBD1 (5 bases). The CDR3 is 12 residues long. V was trimmed by 6 bases and J by 3 bases, leaving 9 bases between them. Germline loops: CDR1 ENHRY, CDR2 SYGVKD. The CDR3 DNA reads as TGTGCCATCAGGACAGAAAACTACGAGCAGTACTTC. Translation: CAIRTENYEQYF.

The CDR3, as DNA: TGTGCCAGCACCACAAATCCGGGTGGAGAAGAGACCCAGTACTTC. Amino acids: CASTTNPGGEETQYF. The genes are TRBV9 and TRBJ2-5; D not certain. V lost 6 bases, J lost 3 bases, and 18 bases lay in between. The germline V gene encodes CDR1 SGDLS and CDR2 YYNGEE. CDR3 length: 15 residues. Full variable domain (missing parts from reference TRBV9 and TRBJ2-5): DSGVTQTPKHLITATGQRVTLRCSPRSGDLSVYWYQQSLDQGLQFLIQYYNGEERAKGNILERFSAQQFPDLHSELNLSSLELGDSALYFCASTTNPGGEETQYFGPGTRLLVL.

This chain links TRBV30 with TRBJ2-3; 14 bases fit TRBD2. From germline, CDR1 is GTSNPN and CDR2 SVGIG (reference sequence). Trimming at V came to 4 bases and at J to 6 bases, leaving 6 bases not matched to a gene. The CDR3 length is 15 residues. This CDR3 reads CAWNMGLAGVDTQYF. The CDR3 DNA is TGTGCCTGGAATATGGGACTAGCGGGGGTGGATACGCAGTATTTT.

V and J are TRBV27 and TRBJ2-7; 8 bases agree with TRBD1. CDR3 length: 15 amino acids. Germline CDR1 and CDR2: MNHEY and SMNVEV (reference sequence). The ends lost 5 bases at V and 1 base at J; junction bases unmatched: 7. CDR3 loop: CASSKGQEFSYEQYF. The CDR3 bases are TGTGCCAGCAGTAAGGGACAGGAGTTTTCCTACGAGCAGTACTTC.

This sequence joins TRBV29-1 and TRBJ1-1; 7 positions agree with TRBD1. The CDR3 has 11 residues. V lost 6 bases and J lost 4; bases outside the gene matches: 2. Germline CDR1 and CDR2: SQVTM and ANQGSEA. The chain's CDR3 is CSVPGGTEAFF. The CDR3 DNA sequence: TGCAGCGTCCCAGGGGGCACTGAAGCTTTCTTT. Full variable domain (remainder filled in from reference TRBV29-1 and TRBJ1-1): SAVISQKPSRDICQRGTSLTIQCQVDSQVTMMFWYRQQPGQSLTLIATANQGSEATYESGFVIDKFPISRPNLTFSTLTVSNMSPEDSSIYLCSVPGGTEAFFGQGTRLTVV.

Only a few counts were recorded for this clone. This chain connects TRBV4-3 to TRBJ2-5; 9 nucleotides match TRBD2. The ends lost 0 bases at V and 1 base at J; junction bases unmatched: 0. Per the germline V gene, CDR1 is LGHNA and CDR2 is YSLEER. This CDR3 region has 15 residues. CDR3 coding DNA: TGCGCCAGCAGCCAAGAGCGGGGGGGCCAAGAGACCCAGTACTTC. The encoded protein is CASSQERGGQETQYF.